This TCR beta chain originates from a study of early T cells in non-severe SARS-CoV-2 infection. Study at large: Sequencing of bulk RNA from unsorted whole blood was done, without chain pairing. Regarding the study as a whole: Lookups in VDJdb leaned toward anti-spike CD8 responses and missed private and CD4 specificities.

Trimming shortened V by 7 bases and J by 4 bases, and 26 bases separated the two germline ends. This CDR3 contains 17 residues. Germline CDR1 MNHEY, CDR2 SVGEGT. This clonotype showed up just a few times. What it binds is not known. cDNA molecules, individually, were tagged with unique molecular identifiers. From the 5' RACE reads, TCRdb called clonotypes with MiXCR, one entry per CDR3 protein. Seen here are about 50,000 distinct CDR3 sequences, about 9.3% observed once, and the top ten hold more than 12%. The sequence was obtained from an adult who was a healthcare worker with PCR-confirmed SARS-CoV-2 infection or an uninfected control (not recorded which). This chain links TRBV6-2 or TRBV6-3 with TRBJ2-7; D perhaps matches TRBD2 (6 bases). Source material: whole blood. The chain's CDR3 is CASTGGLRVFGKYEQYF. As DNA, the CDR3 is TGTGCCAGCACCGGGGGACTTCGCGTTTTCGGTAAATACGAGCAGTACTTC.